The subject of this entry is one TCR beta chain. Sequencing used immunoSEQ v3. Data came from immunoSEQ multiplex PCR; TCRdb stores just in-frame clones and leaves some out. The sample contains 52,000 or so clones, about 81% of which appear only once. This record belongs to a study of TIL therapy for anti-PD-1-resistant metastatic lung cancer. The time point is: pre-treatment sample, taken before nivolumab and TIL therapy. The CDR3 loop spans 15 amino acids. The V and J ends lost 3 bases and 1 base respectively, with 7 bases between them. The germline gives CDR1 KGHSH, CDR2 LQKENI. The genes are TRBV18 and TRBJ2-6, with a weak D call TRBD2 (5 bases). The sample was blood, taken at baseline. This TCR was sampled from a person between 25 and 80 years old with non-small cell lung cancer. In nucleotides, the CDR3 is TGTGCCAGCTCACCGTCGGGGTCTGGGGCCAACGTCCTGACTTTC. It specifies CASSPSGSGANVLTF.